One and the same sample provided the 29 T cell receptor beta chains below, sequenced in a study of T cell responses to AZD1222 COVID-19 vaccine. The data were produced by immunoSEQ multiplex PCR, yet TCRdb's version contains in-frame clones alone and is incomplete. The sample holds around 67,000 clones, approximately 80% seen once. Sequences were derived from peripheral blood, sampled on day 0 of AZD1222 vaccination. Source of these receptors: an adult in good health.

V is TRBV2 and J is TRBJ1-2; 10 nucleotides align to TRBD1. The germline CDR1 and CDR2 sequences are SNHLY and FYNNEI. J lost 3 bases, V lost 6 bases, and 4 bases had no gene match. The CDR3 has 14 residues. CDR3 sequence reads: CASRSGTGDYGYTF. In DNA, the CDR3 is TGTGCCAGCAGGTCCGGGACAGGGGACTATGGCTACACCTTC.

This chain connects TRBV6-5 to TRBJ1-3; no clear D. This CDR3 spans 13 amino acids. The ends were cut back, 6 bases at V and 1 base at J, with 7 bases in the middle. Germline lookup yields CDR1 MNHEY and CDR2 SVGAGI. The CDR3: CASRISSGNTIYF. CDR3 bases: TGTGCCAGCAGGATTTCATCTGGAAACACCATATATTTT.

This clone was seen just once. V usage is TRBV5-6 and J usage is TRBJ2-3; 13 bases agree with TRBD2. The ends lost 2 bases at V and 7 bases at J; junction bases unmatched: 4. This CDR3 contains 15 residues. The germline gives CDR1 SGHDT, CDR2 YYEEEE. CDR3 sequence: CASSFRTSGSNTQYF. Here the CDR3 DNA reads TGTGCCAGCAGCTTCCGGACTAGCGGGAGTAATACGCAGTATTTT.

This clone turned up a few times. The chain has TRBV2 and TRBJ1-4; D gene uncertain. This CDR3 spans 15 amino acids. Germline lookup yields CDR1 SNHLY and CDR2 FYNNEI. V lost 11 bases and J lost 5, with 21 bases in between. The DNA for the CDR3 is TGTGCCGGTCAGGAGAGGTCCATCCAGAATGAAAAACTGTTTTTT. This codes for CAGQERSIQNEKLFF.

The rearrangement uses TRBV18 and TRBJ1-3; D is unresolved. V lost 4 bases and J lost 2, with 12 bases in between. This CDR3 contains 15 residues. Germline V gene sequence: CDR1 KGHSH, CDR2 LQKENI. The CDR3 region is CASSREAVTGNTIYF. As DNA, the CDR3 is TGTGCCAGCTCACGGGAAGCAGTAACTGGAAACACCATATATTTT.

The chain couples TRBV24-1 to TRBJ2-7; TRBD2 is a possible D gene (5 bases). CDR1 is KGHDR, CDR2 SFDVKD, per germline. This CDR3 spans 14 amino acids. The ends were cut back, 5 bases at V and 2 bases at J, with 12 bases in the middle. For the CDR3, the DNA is TGTGCCACCAGTGGTGCGGACTCTCCCTACGAGCAGTACTTC. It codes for CATSGADSPYEQYF.

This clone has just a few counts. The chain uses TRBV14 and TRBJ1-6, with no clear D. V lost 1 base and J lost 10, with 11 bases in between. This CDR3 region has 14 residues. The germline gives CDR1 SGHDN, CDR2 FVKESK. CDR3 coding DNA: TGTGCCAGCAGCCAAGTGTCTGTAGAATCACCCCTCCACTTT. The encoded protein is CASSQVSVESPLHF.

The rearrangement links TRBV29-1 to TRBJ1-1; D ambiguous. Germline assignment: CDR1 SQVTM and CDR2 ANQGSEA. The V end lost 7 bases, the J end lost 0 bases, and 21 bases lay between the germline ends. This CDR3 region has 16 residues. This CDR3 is CSAPKAGRAVNTEAFF. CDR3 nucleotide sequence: TGCAGCGCCCCGAAGGCGGGGAGAGCGGTGAACACTGAAGCTTTCTTT.

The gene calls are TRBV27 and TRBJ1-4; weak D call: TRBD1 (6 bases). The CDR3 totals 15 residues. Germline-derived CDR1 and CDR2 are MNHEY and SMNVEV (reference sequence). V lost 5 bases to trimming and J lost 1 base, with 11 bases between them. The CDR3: CASSPPGQTNEKLFF. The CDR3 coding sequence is TGTGCCAGCAGTCCCCCGGGACAAACTAATGAAAAACTGTTTTTT.

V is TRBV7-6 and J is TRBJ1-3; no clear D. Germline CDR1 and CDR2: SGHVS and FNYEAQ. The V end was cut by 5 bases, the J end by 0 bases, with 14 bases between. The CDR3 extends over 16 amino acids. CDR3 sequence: CASSPLAVSSGNTIYF. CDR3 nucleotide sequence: TGTGCCAGCAGCCCCCTAGCTGTTAGCTCTGGAAACACCATATATTTT.

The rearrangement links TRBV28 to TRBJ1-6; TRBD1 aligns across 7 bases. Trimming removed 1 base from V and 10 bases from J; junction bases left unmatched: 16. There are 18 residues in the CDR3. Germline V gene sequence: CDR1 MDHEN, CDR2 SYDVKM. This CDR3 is CASSLSGQTHDRTSPLHF. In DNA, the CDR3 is TGTGCCAGCAGTTTATCGGGACAGACCCACGACAGGACCTCACCCCTCCACTTT. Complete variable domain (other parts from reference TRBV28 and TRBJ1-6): DVKVTQSSRYLVKRTGEKVFLECVQDMDHENMFWYRQDPGLGLRLIYFSYDVKMKEKGDIPEGYSVSREKKERFSLILESASTNQTSMYLCASSLSGQTHDRTSPLHFGNGTRLTVT.

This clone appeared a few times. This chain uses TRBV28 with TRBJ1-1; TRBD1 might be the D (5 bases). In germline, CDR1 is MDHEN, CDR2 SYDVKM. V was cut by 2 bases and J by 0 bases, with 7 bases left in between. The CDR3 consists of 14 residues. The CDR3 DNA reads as TGTGCCAGCAGTTTAGGACATATGAACACTGAAGCTTTCTTT. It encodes CASSLGHMNTEAFF.

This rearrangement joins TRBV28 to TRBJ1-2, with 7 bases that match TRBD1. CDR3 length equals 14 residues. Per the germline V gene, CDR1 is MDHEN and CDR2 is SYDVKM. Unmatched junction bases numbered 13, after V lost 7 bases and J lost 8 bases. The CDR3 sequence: CASTSAGGWLGYTF. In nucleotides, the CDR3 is TGTGCCAGCACCTCGGCAGGGGGTTGGTTGGGCTACACCTTC.

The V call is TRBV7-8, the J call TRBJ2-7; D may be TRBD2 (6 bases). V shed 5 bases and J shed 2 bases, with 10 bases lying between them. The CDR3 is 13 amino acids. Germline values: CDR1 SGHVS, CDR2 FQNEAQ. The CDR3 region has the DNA TGTGCCAGCAGCCGGGGGACCCCCTACGAGCAGTACTTC. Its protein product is CASSRGTPYEQYF.

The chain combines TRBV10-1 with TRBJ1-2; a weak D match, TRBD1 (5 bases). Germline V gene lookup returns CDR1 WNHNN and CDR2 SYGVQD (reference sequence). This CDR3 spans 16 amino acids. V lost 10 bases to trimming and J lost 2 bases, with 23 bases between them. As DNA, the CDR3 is TGCGCCACCCCGGCCGCTATGCAGGGATGGAACTATGGCTACACCTTC. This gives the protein CATPAAMQGWNYGYTF.

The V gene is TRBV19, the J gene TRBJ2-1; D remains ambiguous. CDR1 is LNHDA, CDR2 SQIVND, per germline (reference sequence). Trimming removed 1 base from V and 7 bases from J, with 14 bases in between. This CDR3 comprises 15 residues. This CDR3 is CASSIVWGRRNEQFF. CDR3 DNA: TGTGCCAGTAGTATAGTATGGGGTCGGCGTAATGAGCAGTTCTTC.

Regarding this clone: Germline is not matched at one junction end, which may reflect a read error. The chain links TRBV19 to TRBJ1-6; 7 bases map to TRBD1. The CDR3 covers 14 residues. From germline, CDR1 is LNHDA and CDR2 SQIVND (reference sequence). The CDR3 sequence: CASTGTVGGSPLHF. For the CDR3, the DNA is TGTGCTAGTACTGGGACAGTCGGAGGTTCACCCCTCCACTTT.

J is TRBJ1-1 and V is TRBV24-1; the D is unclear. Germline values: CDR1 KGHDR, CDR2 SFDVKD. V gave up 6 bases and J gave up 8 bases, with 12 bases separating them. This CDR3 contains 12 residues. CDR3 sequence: CATSIGTIEAFF. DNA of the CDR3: TGTGCCACCAGTATAGGAACGATCGAAGCTTTCTTT.

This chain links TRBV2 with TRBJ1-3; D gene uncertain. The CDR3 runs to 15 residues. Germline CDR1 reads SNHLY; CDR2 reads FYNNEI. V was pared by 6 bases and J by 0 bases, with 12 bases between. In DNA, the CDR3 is TGTGCCAGCAGGTCCCAGGAGTCCTCTGGAAACACCATATATTTT. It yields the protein CASRSQESSGNTIYF.

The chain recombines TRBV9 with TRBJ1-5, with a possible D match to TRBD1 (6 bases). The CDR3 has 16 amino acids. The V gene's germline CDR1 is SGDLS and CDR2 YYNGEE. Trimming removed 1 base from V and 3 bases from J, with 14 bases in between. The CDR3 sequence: CASSVSGDTNNQPQHF. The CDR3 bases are TGTGCCAGCAGCGTAAGCGGGGACACAAACAATCAGCCCCAGCATTTT.

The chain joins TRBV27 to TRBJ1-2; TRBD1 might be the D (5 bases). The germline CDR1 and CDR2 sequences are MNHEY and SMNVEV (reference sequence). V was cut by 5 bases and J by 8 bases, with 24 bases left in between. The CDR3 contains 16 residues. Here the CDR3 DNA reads TGTGCCAGCAGTCCACGCATGGGGACCGTAATCTTCGGCTACACCTTC. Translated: CASSPRMGTVIFGYTF.

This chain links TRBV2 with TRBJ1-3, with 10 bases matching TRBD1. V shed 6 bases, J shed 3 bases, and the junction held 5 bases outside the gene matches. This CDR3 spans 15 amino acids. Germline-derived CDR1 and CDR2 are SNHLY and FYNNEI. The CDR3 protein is CASSRQGAVGNTIYF. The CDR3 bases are TGTGCCAGCAGCAGACAGGGGGCGGTTGGAAACACCATATATTTT. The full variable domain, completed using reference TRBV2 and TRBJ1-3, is EPEVTQTPSHQVTQMGQEVILRCVPISNHLYFYWYRQILGQKVEFLVSFYNNEISEKSEIFDDQFSVERPDGSNFTLKIRSTKLEDSAMYFCASSRQGAVGNTIYFGEGSWLTVV.

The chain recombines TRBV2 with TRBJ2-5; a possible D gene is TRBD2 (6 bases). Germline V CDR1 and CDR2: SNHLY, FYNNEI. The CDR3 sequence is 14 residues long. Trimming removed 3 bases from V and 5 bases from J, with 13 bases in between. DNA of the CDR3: TGTGCCAGCAGTGATTGGAAAGGGAGGGAGACCCAGTACTTC. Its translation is CASSDWKGRETQYF.

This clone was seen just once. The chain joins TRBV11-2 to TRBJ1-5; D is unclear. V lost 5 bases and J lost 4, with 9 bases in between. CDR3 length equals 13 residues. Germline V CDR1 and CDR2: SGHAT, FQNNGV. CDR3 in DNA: TGTGCCAGCAGCCTCGATCGAAATCAGCCCCAGCATTTT. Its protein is CASSLDRNQPQHF.

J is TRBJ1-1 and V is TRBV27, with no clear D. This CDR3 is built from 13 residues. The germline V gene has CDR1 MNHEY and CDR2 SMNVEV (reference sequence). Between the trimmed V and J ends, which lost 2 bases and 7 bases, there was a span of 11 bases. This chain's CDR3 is CASSLMGRGEAFF. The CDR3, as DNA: TGTGCCAGCAGTTTAATGGGCCGAGGTGAAGCTTTCTTT.

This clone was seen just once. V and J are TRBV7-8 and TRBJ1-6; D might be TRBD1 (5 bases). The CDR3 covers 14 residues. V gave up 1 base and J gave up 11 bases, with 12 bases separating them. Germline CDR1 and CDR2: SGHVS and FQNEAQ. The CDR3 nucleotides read TGTGCCAGCAGCTTAGTTCGTGCGGGGGCACCCCTCCACTTT. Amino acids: CASSLVRAGAPLHF.

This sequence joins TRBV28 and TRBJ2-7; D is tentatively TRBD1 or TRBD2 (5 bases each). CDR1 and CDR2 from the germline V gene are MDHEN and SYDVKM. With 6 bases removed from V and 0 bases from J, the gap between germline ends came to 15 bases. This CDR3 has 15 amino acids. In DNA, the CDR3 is TGTGCCAGCAGCCAACCGGGACGGAACTCCTACGAGCAGTACTTC. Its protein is CASSQPGRNSYEQYF.

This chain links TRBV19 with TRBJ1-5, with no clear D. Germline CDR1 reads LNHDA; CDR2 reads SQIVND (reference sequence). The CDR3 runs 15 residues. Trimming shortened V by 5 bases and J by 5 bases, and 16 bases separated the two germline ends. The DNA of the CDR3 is TGTGCCAGTAGTTTGACCCCAGCTGGCCATCAGCCCCAGCATTTT. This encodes CASSLTPAGHQPQHF.

The CDR3 protein is CASSLAEGFEQYF. The CDR3 DNA is TGTGCCAGCAGCTTAGCGGAGGGTTTCGAGCAGTACTTC. The V call is TRBV11-3, the J call TRBJ2-7, with D possibly being TRBD2 (6 bases). V gave up 1 base and J gave up 6 bases, with 10 bases separating them. CDR3 length equals 13 residues. Germline CDR1 is SGHNT and CDR2 is YENEEA.